The 30 T cell receptor beta chains presented below share a single source sample, sequenced in a study of T cells after yellow fever vaccination (dated by TCRdb to about 2019). The library relied on 5' RACE. Sequencing used an Illumina HiSeq 2500. The public sequencing data were trimmed at Q25 with fastp and processed into clonotypes with MiXCR by TCRdb, which kept only in-frame beta chains. All rows with the same CDR3 protein become a single entry with the most common DNA and genes. A total of approximately 110,000 distinct CDR3 sequences appear in this sample, roughly 6.7% of them only once. The ten most abundant clones make up roughly 2.5% of the sample. The sample's treatment or condition, from its label and the paper: live attenuated yellow fever vaccine strain. The specimen was CD4+ T cells sorted from PBMCs, collected more than 8 days after the first yellow fever vaccination. These receptor sequences come from a man aged 18 to 30 who received the YFV17D yellow fever vaccine.

This clonotype was recorded many times. The rearrangement joins TRBV6-5 to TRBJ1-1; unclear D gene. Germline-derived CDR1 and CDR2 are MNHEY and SVGAGI. The CDR3 loop spans 13 amino acids. V was shortened by 2 bases and J by 0 bases, with 4 bases between the two germline ends. CDR3 sequence reads: CASSYNMNTEAFF. The CDR3 DNA follows: TGTGCCAGCAGTTACAACATGAACACTGAAGCTTTCTTT.

This clonotype was detected only a few times. CDR3 in amino acids: CASSPGNDYEQYV. In nucleotides, the CDR3 is TGTGCCAGCTCACCAGGGAACGACTACGAGCAGTACGTC. The chain couples TRBV18 to TRBJ2-7; D gene uncertain. The CDR3 sequence is 13 residues long. Germline lookup yields CDR1 KGHSH and CDR2 LQKENI. V lost 2 bases, J lost 3 bases, and 8 bases lay in between.

The rearrangement joins TRBV3-1 to TRBJ2-1; the D gene is possibly TRBD1 (6 bases). V shed 1 base and J shed 3 bases, with 16 bases lying between them. Per the germline V gene, CDR1 is LGHDT and CDR2 is YNNKEL (reference sequence). The CDR3 contains 17 residues. Written as DNA, the CDR3 is TGTGCCAGCAGCCAAGCCCGCGGCAGGGGATTCTACAATGAGCAGTTCTTC. It specifies CASSQARGRGFYNEQFF.

J is TRBJ2-1 and V is TRBV12-3 or TRBV12-4; possibly TRBD2 for D (7 bases). V was cut by 6 bases and J by 0 bases, with 27 bases left in between. CDR3 length equals 20 residues. This chain's CDR3 is CASSPFKGGGAHSSYNEQFF. As DNA, the CDR3 is TGTGCCAGCAGCCCCTTTAAGGGGGGGGGCGCCCATAGCTCCTACAATGAGCAGTTCTTC.

This rearrangement joins TRBV6-5 to TRBJ1-1; maybe TRBD1 (6 bases). Germline V gives CDR1 MNHEY, CDR2 SVGAGI. CDR3 length equals 11 residues. The V gene lost 6 bases and the J gene lost 5 bases, with 7 bases spanning the gap. CDR3: CASSQGTEAFF. DNA for the CDR3: TGTGCCAGCAGCCAGGGGACTGAAGCTTTCTTT.

This clonotype was seen at least ten times. The chain recombines TRBV25-1 with TRBJ2-5, with D perhaps matching TRBD1 or TRBD2 (5 bases each). The CDR3 totals 16 residues. The germline V gene has CDR1 MGHDK and CDR2 SYGVNS. V was cut by 8 bases and J by 2 bases, with 21 bases left in between. CDR3 coding DNA: TGTGCCAGCGCCCCCGCCGGGGCAGGGAGTCAAGAGACCCAGTACTTC. This sequence encodes CASAPAGAGSQETQYF.

This clonotype occurred many times. The rearrangement links TRBV10-3 to TRBJ1-1, with D possibly TRBD1 on 6 matching bases. Trimming stripped 6 bases from V and 1 base from J, with 12 bases between. The CDR3 loop spans 14 amino acids. Germline CDR1 is ENHRY and CDR2 is SYGVKD. The CDR3 protein is CAIRRDNSNTEAFF. CDR3 nucleotide sequence: TGTGCCATCAGACGGGACAATTCGAACACTGAAGCTTTCTTT.

The chain links TRBV28 to TRBJ1-2, with D perhaps TRBD1 (6 bases). The CDR3 loop spans 13 amino acids. V dropped 4 bases and J dropped 5 bases, with 11 bases sitting between them. CDR1 and CDR2 from the germline V gene are MDHEN and SYDVKM. The CDR3: CASSSGQQYGYTF. CDR3 coding DNA: TGTGCCAGCAGTTCCGGACAGCAGTATGGCTACACCTTC.

This clonotype was seen many times. This chain uses TRBV29-1 with TRBJ1-2, with a weak D call TRBD1 (5 bases). The CDR3 is 13 residues long. Trimming took 4 bases from V and 4 from J, leaving 13 bases between them. The V gene's germline CDR1 is SQVTM and CDR2 ANQGSEA. DNA of the CDR3: TGCAGCGTTGGGGGGGTTGCTCCCTATGGCTACACCTTC. Translating gives CSVGGVAPYGYTF.

The rearrangement uses TRBV6-1 and TRBJ1-6; tentative D call: TRBD1 (6 bases). Per germline, CDR1 MNHNS and CDR2 SASEGT. This CDR3 is 13 amino acids long. Between the trimmed V and J ends, which lost 8 bases and 7 bases, there was a span of 12 bases. DNA of the CDR3: TGTGCCAGCGGGACATTGGAAAATTCACCCCTCCACTTT. It is translated as CASGTLENSPLHF.

This clonotype was counted ten times or more. The chain carries TRBV2 and TRBJ2-4; D may correspond to TRBD1 or TRBD2 (5 bases each). CDR1 and CDR2 (germline): SNHLY, FYNNEI. The CDR3 is made up of 15 amino acids. The V end lost 6 bases, the J end lost 6 bases, and 18 bases lay between the germline ends. DNA of the CDR3: TGTGCCAGCAGCAGGGACCAACAAGCCGGAAACATTCAGTACTTC. Its protein product is CASSRDQQAGNIQYF.

The table lists this clonotype with a few counts. The V and J genes are TRBV28 and TRBJ2-7, with D hard to call. Looked up from germline, CDR1 is MDHEN and CDR2 is SYDVKM. The CDR3 totals 16 residues. V gave up 6 bases and J gave up 7 bases, with 25 bases separating them. The CDR3 region has the DNA TGTGCCAGCAGAAGTTTGGGAAGTTTGGGTTTAGGAGAGCAGTACTTC. Its protein product is CASRSLGSLGLGEQYF.

This clonotype was recorded at least ten times. The chain uses TRBV9 and TRBJ2-5; TRBD1 matches 8 bases. The CDR3 has 16 residues. V dropped 0 bases and J dropped 4; count of bases not matched to a gene: 8. Germline loops: CDR1 SGDLS, CDR2 YYNGEE. DNA of the CDR3: TGTGCCAGCAGCGTAGGTCCAGGGGGCTGGGGAGAGACCCAGTACTTC. It yields the protein CASSVGPGGWGETQYF.

This clonotype was seen many times. The CDR3: CSVEGYTDTQYF. In DNA form, the CDR3 reads TGCAGCGTTGAGGGGTACACAGATACGCAGTATTTT. V and J are TRBV29-1 and TRBJ2-3, with D unclear. This CDR3 region has 12 residues. Germline V CDR1 and CDR2: SQVTM, ANQGSEA. The V and J ends lost 3 bases and 2 bases respectively, with 6 bases between them.

The CDR3 loop reads CASSIIYSRSANNQPQHF. In nucleotides, the CDR3 is TGTGCCAGTAGTATTATATACTCGCGGTCGGCCAACAATCAGCCCCAGCATTTT. The chain is built from TRBV19 and TRBJ1-5; D is unclear. Germline V lookup: CDR1 LNHDA, CDR2 SQIVND (reference sequence). The CDR3 contains 18 residues. V was pared by 3 bases and J by 3 bases, with 21 bases between.

V and J are TRBV20-1 and TRBJ1-5; D might be TRBD1 (5 bases). V was shortened by 5 bases and J by 3 bases, with 17 bases between the two germline ends. From germline, CDR1 is DFQATT and CDR2 SNEGSKA (reference sequence). CDR3 length: 15 amino acids. CDR3 sequence (DNA): TGCAGTGCTTCCGGGGGATACAGGCACAATCAGCCCCAGCATTTT. Its protein product is CSASGGYRHNQPQHF.

This clonotype was observed at least ten times. The chain combines TRBV6-5 with TRBJ2-7; D not resolved. The V gene's germline CDR1 is MNHEY and CDR2 SVGAGI. The V end lost 3 bases, the J end lost 6 bases, and 15 bases lay between the germline ends. CDR3 size: 14 residues. In nucleotides, the CDR3 is TGTGCCAGCAGTTATTGGTCCGGTGGTGTCGAGCAGTACTTC. Translation: CASSYWSGGVEQYF.

This clonotype was recorded at least ten times. V gene TRBV4-2 combines with J gene TRBJ2-2; the D gene is possibly TRBD2 (7 bases). The CDR3 sequence is 15 residues long. Germline V gene lookup returns CDR1 LGHNA and CDR2 YNFKEQ. With 2 bases removed from V and 9 bases from J, the gap between germline ends came to 16 bases. The CDR3 coding sequence is TGTGCCAGCAGCCAAATAGGAGGGGGGGCCCGGGAGCTGTTTTTT. Amino acid sequence: CASSQIGGGARELFF.

J is TRBJ2-5 and V is TRBV7-2; the match to TRBD2 covers 8 bases. The CDR3 sequence is 16 residues long. CDR1 and CDR2 (germline): SGHTA, FQGNSA. V shed 5 bases, J shed 8 bases, and the junction held 16 bases outside the gene matches. In DNA, the CDR3 is TGTGCCAGCAGCAAAGCGGGGGCCTCCCCCCTTGGAACCCAGTACTTC. This translates into CASSKAGASPLGTQYF.

This clonotype was counted at least ten times. The chain uses TRBV19 and TRBJ2-1, with D perhaps matching TRBD2 (5 bases). The germline V gene has CDR1 LNHDA and CDR2 SQIVND (reference sequence). CDR3 length: 12 residues. V shed 9 bases and J shed 6 bases, with 12 bases lying between them. The CDR3 is CARRQEGNEQFF. The CDR3 nucleotides read TGTGCCAGACGGCAAGAGGGCAATGAGCAGTTCTTC.

This clonotype was detected ten times or more. CDR3 sequence (DNA): TGTGCCAGCTCACTTCGACAGGGCTCTAGCACAGATACGCAGTATTTT. Translated: CASSLRQGSSTDTQYF. The genes are TRBV18 and TRBJ2-3, with 7 bases fitting TRBD1. The germline V gene has CDR1 KGHSH and CDR2 LQKENI. The CDR3 runs to 16 residues. After removal of 4 bases from V and 0 bases from J, the junction contained 7 bases not matched to a gene.

The rearrangement uses TRBV7-2 and TRBJ2-5, with 7 bases fitting TRBD1. Germline CDR1 SGHTA, CDR2 FQGNSA. V shed 4 bases and J 4 bases; nucleotides not matched to a gene: 6. The CDR3 consists of 14 residues. The CDR3: CASSSDRAVETQYF. The CDR3 DNA reads as TGTGCCAGCAGCTCCGACAGGGCGGTAGAGACCCAGTACTTC.

This clonotype showed up many times. The V call is TRBV12-3 or TRBV12-4, the J call TRBJ2-7, with D possibly matching TRBD2 (5 bases). There are 11 residues in the CDR3. Trimming removed 4 bases from V and 4 bases from J, with 5 bases in between. CDR3 DNA: TGTGCCAGCAGTTCGGGATACGAGCAGTACGTC. Its protein product is CASSSGYEQYV.

The sample holds many counts of this clonotype. The chain recombines TRBV20-1 with TRBJ2-6; no clear D. This CDR3 spans 13 amino acids. Germline CDR1 DFQATT, CDR2 SNEGSKA (reference sequence). V lost 6 bases and J lost 1, with 7 bases in between. CDR3: CSALKSGANVLTF. CDR3 in DNA: TGCAGTGCCCTAAAATCTGGGGCCAACGTCCTGACTTTC.

About this clonotype: A much larger clonotype is one base distant, so this may be a read error. This CDR3 is CASRPRPTGELFF. The CDR3 DNA is TGTGCCAGCAGACCAAGACCAACCGGGGAGCTGTTTTTT. V gene TRBV6-6 combines with J gene TRBJ2-2; D remains ambiguous. The length of the CDR3 is 13 residues. The V end was cut by 6 bases, the J end by 5 bases, with 10 bases between. The germline gives CDR1 MNHNY, CDR2 SVGAGI (reference sequence).

This clonotype was seen many times. The CDR3 DNA sequence: TGTGCCAGCCGCCATGGGAGCTCTGGAAACACCATATATTTT. It yields the protein CASRHGSSGNTIYF. The chain employs TRBV11-2 and TRBJ1-3, with D unclear. CDR1 and CDR2 (germline): SGHAT, FQNNGV. V was shortened by 8 bases and J by 0 bases, with 11 bases between the two germline ends. The CDR3 loop spans 14 amino acids.

This clonotype was seen many times. V gene TRBV12-3 or TRBV12-4 combines with J gene TRBJ2-3; 14 positions agree with TRBD2. The V and J ends lost 4 bases and 4 bases, in that order; junction bases with no gene match: 1. This CDR3 comprises 15 residues. CDR3 bases: TGTGCCAGCAGTTGGGGACTAGCGGGAGCAGATACGCAGTATTTT. Amino acid sequence: CASSWGLAGADTQYF.

This clonotype was seen only a few times. This chain links TRBV12-3 or TRBV12-4 with TRBJ1-1, with D tentatively TRBD1 (6 bases). Trimming shortened V by 4 bases and J by 4 bases, and 13 bases separated the two germline ends. The CDR3 covers 14 residues. CDR3 nucleotide sequence: TGTGCCAGCAGTTACAGGGCATTGAGCACTGAAGCTTTCTTT. It codes for CASSYRALSTEAFF.

This clonotype was seen ten or more times. The rearrangement links TRBV28 to TRBJ1-4; a possible D gene is TRBD1 (5 bases). Trimming stripped 2 bases from V and 5 bases from J, with 9 bases between. This CDR3 comprises 14 residues. Germline CDR1 MDHEN, CDR2 SYDVKM. The CDR3 region has the DNA TGTGCCAGCAGTTTAGGAGGGGACAATGAAAAACTGTTTTTT. The encoded protein is CASSLGGDNEKLFF.

This clonotype has a count of ten or more. The chain links TRBV5-5 to TRBJ2-1, with D tentatively TRBD1 or TRBD2 (5 bases each). Trimming shortened V by 5 bases and J by 2 bases, and 17 bases separated the two germline ends. The CDR3 runs to 16 residues. Germline V CDR1 and CDR2: SGHKS, YYEKEE (reference sequence). CDR3 loop: CASRHTLGRPYNEQFF. CDR3 coding DNA: TGTGCCAGCAGACATACCCTGGGACGTCCCTACAATGAGCAGTTCTTC.